One T cell receptor (beta chain) is described in this entry. The sample belongs to a study of blood T cell repertoires in COVID-19. TCRdb keeps only in-frame clones here, not all; method: immunoSEQ multiplex PCR. The data contain approximately 330,000 clones, 88% of them singletons. The CDR3 runs 17 residues. V lost 2 bases, J lost 6 bases, and 13 bases stayed unmatched. Per the germline V gene, CDR1 is SEHNR and CDR2 is FQNEAQ (reference sequence). The chain uses TRBV7-9 and TRBJ2-1, with 7 bases matching TRBD2. The TCR sequence derives from a woman between 45 and 65 years old with active or convalescent COVID-19. The sequenced sample consisted of peripheral blood. The chain's CDR3 is CASSLLPNPGGGNEQFF. In nucleotides, the CDR3 is TGTGCCAGCAGCTTACTACCAAACCCGGGGGGTGGCAATGAGCAGTTCTTC. Full variable domain (remainder filled in from reference TRBV7-9 and TRBJ2-1): DTGVSQNPRHKITKRGQNVTFRCDPISEHNRLYWYRQTLGQGPEFLTYFQNEAQLEKSRLLSDRFSAERPKGSFSTLEIQRTEQGDSAMYLCASSLLPNPGGGNEQFFGPGTRLTVL.